The next 30 T cell receptor beta chains were all read from a single sample in a study of identical twins. In TCRdb, the 5' RACE reads were re-called with MiXCR into one record per CDR3 protein. The top ten hold roughly 1.6% of the sample, which has about 890,000 distinct CDR3 sequences, about 12% seen once. In addition, the sample was reused for a study of yellow fever vaccine responses in identical twins.

Sequenced: PBMCs. The receptors derive from a woman aged 18 to 35 in good health.

The rearrangement uses TRBV2 and TRBJ1-5; the match to TRBD1 covers 7 bases. The CDR3 loop spans 12 amino acids. The germline gives CDR1 SNHLY, CDR2 FYNNEI. V lost 8 bases, J lost 8 bases, and 6 bases stayed unmatched. CDR3 nucleotide sequence: TGTGCCAGCCGACAGGGAAGAGAGCCCCAGCATTTT. Protein product: CASRQGREPQHF.

This clonotype was recorded a few times. The J gene is TRBJ2-3, the V gene TRBV4-1, with a tentative D call TRBD2 (7 bases). V dropped 3 bases and J dropped 3 bases, with 22 bases sitting between them. Looked up from germline, CDR1 is MGHRA and CDR2 is YSYEKL. The CDR3 is made up of 18 amino acids. This CDR3 is CASSQILGGPSSTDTQYF. The DNA of the CDR3 is TGCGCCAGCAGCCAGATACTGGGGGGGCCGAGTAGTACAGATACGCAGTATTTT.

V gene TRBV5-1 combines with J gene TRBJ2-1, with 13 positions matching TRBD2. J lost 3 bases, V lost 2 bases, and 8 bases had no gene match. CDR3 length: 18 residues. Germline-derived CDR1 and CDR2 are SGHRS and YFSETQ. CDR3 nucleotide sequence: TGCGCCAGCAGCTTTGGCAGACTAGCGGGAGGAATCTACAATGAGCAGTTCTTC. Its protein is CASSFGRLAGGIYNEQFF. The full variable domain, in which reference TRBV5-1 and TRBJ2-1 provide the parts outside the CDR3, is KAGVTQTPRYLIKTRGQQVTLSCSPISGHRSVSWYQQTPGQGLQFLFEYFSETQRNKGNFPGRFSGRQFSNSRSEMNVSTLELGDSALYLCASSFGRLAGGIYNEQFFGPGTRLTVL.

The chain joins TRBV14 to TRBJ2-7, with D perhaps given as TRBD1 or TRBD2 (5 bases each). The CDR3 is 15 amino acids. The ends were cut back, 4 bases at V and 4 bases at J, with 17 bases in the middle. CDR1 is SGHDN and CDR2 is FVKESK in the germline V gene. The CDR3 nucleotides are TGTGCCAGCAGCCCGAATCGGGACGTCAATTACGAGCAGTACTTC. Translated: CASSPNRDVNYEQYF.

This clonotype was counted only a few times. The chain is built from TRBV7-6 and TRBJ2-2; 8 bases align to TRBD1. Germline CDR1 reads SGHVS; CDR2 reads FNYEAQ. The CDR3 has 15 amino acids. Trimming at V came to 2 bases and at J to 6 bases, leaving 5 bases not matched to a gene. The CDR3 DNA reads TGTGCCAGCAGCTTATTCTCACAGGGGGCCGGGGAGCTGTTTTTT. Its protein product is CASSLFSQGAGELFF. Looking up the rest from reference TRBV7-6 and TRBJ2-2 gives the full variable domain: GAGVSQSPRYKVTKRGQDVALRCDPISGHVSLYWYRQALGQGPEFLTYFNYEAQQDKSGLPNDRFSAERPEGSISTLTIQRTEQRDSAMYRCASSLFSQGAGELFFGEGSRLTVL.

There are many counts of this clonotype. An end of the junction differs from the germline gene, which may be a read error. This chain uses TRBV5-1 with TRBJ1-1; tentatively, D is TRBD1 (6 bases). Germline CDR1 reads SGHRS; CDR2 reads YFSETQ. This CDR3 spans 15 amino acids. The CDR3 protein is CASSLVGGTNTEAFF. The CDR3 bases are TGTGCCAGCAGTTTAGTGGGGGGCACAAACACTGAAGCTTTCTTT.

The chain recombines TRBV7-9 with TRBJ2-5, with TRBD2 as a possible D gene (6 bases). The germline V gene encodes CDR1 SEHNR and CDR2 FQNEAQ (reference sequence). The V end was cut by 4 bases, the J end by 0 bases, with 15 bases between. CDR3 size: 16 residues. CDR3 nucleotides: TGTGCCAGCAGCTCCACCGGAGGGCAACACCAAGAGACCCAGTACTTC. This gives the protein CASSSTGGQHQETQYF. Variable domain in full (rest from reference TRBV7-9 and TRBJ2-5): DTGVSQNPRHKITKRGQNVTFRCDPISEHNRLYWYRQTLGQGPEFLTYFQNEAQLEKSRLLSDRFSAERPKGSFSTLEIQRTEQGDSAMYLCASSSTGGQHQETQYFGPGTRLLVL.

This sequence joins TRBV27 and TRBJ1-2; D unresolved. CDR3 length: 14 residues. Trimming left V 4 bases short and J 3 bases short, with 12 bases between. Germline V lookup: CDR1 MNHEY, CDR2 SMNVEV (reference sequence). CDR3 DNA sequence: TGTGCCAGCAGTTACGGATCCGGGGACTATGGCTACACCTTC. Its protein is CASSYGSGDYGYTF.

The V gene is TRBV10-3, the J gene TRBJ2-7; D is uncertain. The CDR3 totals 12 residues. The germline V gene encodes CDR1 ENHRY and CDR2 SYGVKD. V lost 3 bases, J lost 4 bases, and 7 bases lay in between. This chain's CDR3 is CAISEGKYEQYV. The CDR3 DNA is TGTGCCATCAGTGAAGGAAAATACGAGCAGTACGTC.

The gene calls are TRBV20-1 and TRBJ1-4; maybe TRBD1 (6 bases). This CDR3 has 13 residues. V was clipped by 5 bases and J by 8 bases, with 15 bases between them. The germline CDR1 and CDR2 sequences are DFQATT and SNEGSKA (reference sequence). This chain's CDR3 is CSAPDRYREKLFF. The CDR3 bases are TGCAGTGCTCCTGACAGGTATCGCGAAAAACTGTTTTTT.

The rearrangement uses TRBV5-1 and TRBJ2-5, with D perhaps matching TRBD1 or TRBD2 (5 bases each). CDR3 length: 14 residues. The V gene's germline CDR1 is SGHRS and CDR2 YFSETQ. Trimming pared 2 bases from V and 2 bases from J, leaving 10 bases between. In DNA form, the CDR3 reads TGCGCCAGCAGCTTACGGGGCCGACAAGAGACCCAGTACTTC. Translation gives CASSLRGRQETQYF.

This clonotype was detected only once. The chain has TRBV7-9 and TRBJ1-3, with 11 bases matching TRBD1. The germline CDR1 and CDR2 sequences are SEHNR and FQNEAQ (reference sequence). With V trimmed by 5 bases and J by 3 bases, 9 bases remained unmatched. The CDR3 has 17 residues. The CDR3 loop reads CASSGIGQGALGNTIYF. CDR3 DNA: TGTGCCAGCAGCGGCATCGGACAGGGGGCGCTTGGAAACACCATATATTTT.

CDR3 bases: TGTGCCAGCAGTAGGACCCTTCCCGGGGAGCTGTTTTTT. It translates to CASSRTLPGELFF. The chain combines TRBV6-1 with TRBJ2-2; D remains unclear. Germline V gene data show CDR1 as MNHNS and CDR2 as SASEGT. This CDR3 spans 13 amino acids. V dropped 5 bases and J dropped 6 bases, with 10 bases sitting between them.

This clonotype was seen a few times. The V and J genes are TRBV6-5 and TRBJ1-2; D possibly corresponds to TRBD1 (5 bases). Germline loops: CDR1 MNHEY, CDR2 SVGAGI. The germline V and J ends were trimmed by 4 bases and 3 bases, with 18 bases remaining between them. This CDR3 comprises 16 residues. CDR3 sequence (DNA): TGTGCCAGCAGTTCACCGGGACGGGAGGGTGACTATGGCTACACCTTC. Translated, it gives CASSSPGREGDYGYTF.

The chain is built from TRBV4-2 and TRBJ2-7; D possibly corresponds to TRBD1 (5 bases). CDR1 is LGHNA and CDR2 is YNFKEQ in the germline V gene. The CDR3 runs 14 residues. V was cut by 8 bases and J by 3 bases, with 17 bases left in between. The CDR3 nucleotides read TGTGCCAGCGGCCCCGGGTGGGGCTGCTACGAGCAGTACTTC. Translating gives CASGPGWGCYEQYF.

The chain is built from TRBV12-3 or TRBV12-4 and TRBJ2-6, with 7 bases lining up with TRBD1. The CDR3 totals 17 residues. V lost 5 bases to trimming and J lost 0 bases; unmatched junction nucleotides: 7. The CDR3 sequence is CASSVQGTRSGANVLTF. The CDR3 DNA follows: TGTGCCAGCAGTGTACAGGGGACCCGCTCTGGGGCCAACGTCCTGACTTTC.

The rearrangement links TRBV12-3 or TRBV12-4 to TRBJ2-7; either TRBD1 or TRBD2 may supply D (6 bases each). The CDR3 contains 15 residues. The V gene lost 6 bases and the J gene lost 5 bases, with 20 bases spanning the gap. The CDR3 nucleotides are TGTGCCAGCAGGACCTCTGACAGGAGGGACCACGAGCAGTACTTC. Protein: CASRTSDRRDHEQYF.

The chain joins TRBV5-1 to TRBJ1-2; 8 nucleotides match TRBD1. Germline loops: CDR1 SGHRS, CDR2 YFSETQ. Trimming took 1 base from V and 4 from J; bases not matched to a gene: 6. The CDR3 consists of 15 residues. This chain's CDR3 is CASSLRQGAGYGYTF. The CDR3 DNA reads TGCGCCAGCAGCTTGAGGCAGGGGGCCGGCTATGGCTACACCTTC.

This rearrangement joins TRBV6-1 to TRBJ2-1; 14 nucleotides line up with TRBD2. The junction had 10 bases not matched to a gene; V was cut back by 5 bases and J by 10 bases. This CDR3 comprises 16 residues. CDR1 is MNHNS and CDR2 is SASEGT in the germline V gene. CDR3 coding DNA: TGTGCCAGCAGTCCCGGGACTAGCGGGAGTGGAGACGAGCAGTTCTTC. Protein: CASSPGTSGSGDEQFF.

This chain joins TRBV11-2 and TRBJ2-5, with a possible D match to TRBD2 (6 bases). Trimming stripped 3 bases from V and 5 bases from J, with 13 bases between. This CDR3 contains 14 residues. Germline CDR1 is SGHAT and CDR2 is FQNNGV. CDR3 sequence: CASSFPGAPETQYF. The CDR3 nucleotides read TGTGCCAGCAGCTTCCCGGGAGCCCCCGAGACCCAGTACTTC. The whole variable domain, filled in from reference TRBV11-2 and TRBJ2-5, reads EAGVAQSPRYKIIEKRQSVAFWCNPISGHATLYWYQQILGQGPKLLIQFQNNGVVDDSQLPKDRFSAERLKGVDSTLKIQPAKLEDSAVYLCASSFPGAPETQYFGPGTRLLVL.

This clonotype was seen a few times. The chain couples TRBV6-1 to TRBJ1-1; D may be TRBD1 (5 bases). The germline CDR1 and CDR2 sequences are MNHNS and SASEGT. Trimming took off 5 bases at V and 1 base at J, with 14 bases between the two ends. The CDR3 is 15 residues long. This CDR3 reads CASSPHRIKNTEAFF. CDR3 bases: TGTGCCAGCAGTCCCCACAGGATCAAGAACACTGAAGCTTTCTTT.

The sample holds many counts of this clonotype. The chain recombines TRBV7-2 with TRBJ1-1; 7 bases fit TRBD1. The CDR3 runs to 16 residues. Per the germline V gene, CDR1 is SGHTA and CDR2 is FQGNSA. V shed 3 bases and J 2 bases; nucleotides not matched to a gene: 9. The CDR3 here is CASSFQGTVINTEAFF. In DNA, the CDR3 is TGTGCCAGCAGCTTCCAGGGGACAGTTATTAACACTGAAGCTTTCTTT.

This clonotype has only a few counts. The chain uses TRBV18 and TRBJ1-5; D gene uncertain. Germline CDR1 reads KGHSH; CDR2 reads LQKENI. Trimming stripped 3 bases from V and 7 bases from J, with 10 bases between. CDR3 length equals 13 residues. The CDR3 region has the DNA TGTGCCAGCTCACCGACCAAGGAACAGCCCCAGCATTTT. Translating it yields CASSPTKEQPQHF.

This clonotype has a handful of counts. This chain uses TRBV28 with TRBJ1-2, with 9 bases that match TRBD1. Germline CDR1 and CDR2: MDHEN and SYDVKM. V lost 7 bases, J lost 6 bases, and 6 bases stayed unmatched. The CDR3 sequence is 13 residues long. CDR3 loop: CASKFGTGNGYTF. The DNA of the CDR3 is TGTGCCAGCAAATTCGGGACAGGGAATGGCTACACCTTC.

This clonotype was seen a few times. The chain has TRBV24-1 and TRBJ2-6, with 8 positions matching TRBD1. Trimming removed 3 bases from V and 2 bases from J; junction bases left unmatched: 8. Germline CDR1 KGHDR, CDR2 SFDVKD. This CDR3 contains 18 residues. This CDR3 reads CATSDAGQVAAGANVLTF. CDR3 DNA sequence: TGTGCCACCAGTGATGCGGGACAGGTTGCTGCTGGGGCCAACGTCCTGACTTTC.

The rearrangement uses TRBV20-1 and TRBJ2-1, with D uncertain. Per germline, CDR1 DFQATT and CDR2 SNEGSKA (reference sequence). This CDR3 is 14 amino acids long. V dropped 3 bases and J dropped 0 bases, with 9 bases sitting between them. The CDR3 loop is CSASQLSSYNEQFF. In nucleotides, the CDR3 is TGCAGTGCTAGTCAGCTGAGCTCCTACAATGAGCAGTTCTTC.

This chain connects TRBV7-8 to TRBJ2-2; D not resolved. In germline, CDR1 is SGHVS, CDR2 FQNEAQ. V lost 0 bases to trimming and J lost 2 bases, with 13 bases between them. The CDR3 has 17 residues. The CDR3 protein is CASSLADTRINTGELFF. The CDR3 coding sequence is TGTGCCAGCAGCTTAGCGGATACCCGAATAAACACCGGGGAGCTGTTTTTT.

This clonotype has only a few counts. This chain links TRBV29-1 with TRBJ2-2; D uncertain. The ends were cut back, 7 bases at V and 4 bases at J, with 19 bases in the middle. Germline CDR1 and CDR2: SQVTM and ANQGSEA. The CDR3 is 15 amino acids. The CDR3 region is CSGSSSGPGTGELFF. The DNA for the CDR3 is TGCAGCGGATCCTCTTCCGGGCCGGGCACCGGGGAGCTGTTTTTT.

Many counts were recorded for this clonotype. The chain has TRBV7-9 and TRBJ2-7; 7 positions agree with TRBD2. The CDR3 spans 14 residues. Germline CDR1 is SEHNR and CDR2 is FQNEAQ (reference sequence). V was clipped by 8 bases and J by 2 bases; unmatched bases: 9. CDR3 DNA: TGTGCCAGCGTTGGGAGGGTCCGTCCCTACGAGCAGTACTTC. It yields the protein CASVGRVRPYEQYF.

J is TRBJ2-1 and V is TRBV2; D may be TRBD2 (5 bases). The V and J ends lost 0 bases and 0 bases respectively, with 15 bases between them. The germline V gene has CDR1 SNHLY and CDR2 FYNNEI. CDR3 size: 18 residues. The CDR3 bases are TGTGCCAGCAGTGAAGCTTTTGGAGGTGTGAGCTCCTACAATGAGCAGTTCTTC. Amino acid sequence: CASSEAFGGVSSYNEQFF. The whole variable domain, remainder taken from reference TRBV2 and TRBJ2-1, is EPEVTQTPSHQVTQMGQEVILRCVPISNHLYFYWYRQILGQKVEFLVSFYNNEISEKSEIFDDQFSVERPDGSNFTLKIRSTKLEDSAMYFCASSEAFGGVSSYNEQFFGPGTRLTVL.